The T cell receptor beta chain described here comes from a study of T cell repertoires in cytomegalovirus infection. About the study: An indication of both CMV infection and matching HLA type came from public TCR beta signatures. Overall study results and limits: Carriers of CMV and the relevant HLA type were discriminated by public TCR beta frequency. HLA-C-restricted CMV-specific TCR beta clonotypes prevailed in the ex vivo response.

On this clonotype: Its matching antigen is unknown.

The CDR3 extends over 12 amino acids. J lost 3 bases, V lost 9 bases, and 3 bases had no gene match. The germline gives CDR1 SEHNR, CDR2 FQNEAQ (reference sequence). TCRdb passed the reads through MiXCR, listing each CDR3 protein once. The table lists roughly 320,000 distinct CDR3 sequences, around 10% of them singletons, with around 2.5% in the top ten. The sample was PBMCs. The chain joins TRBV7-9 to TRBJ1-1, with 8 bases fitting TRBD1. The clonotype originates from a human donor in good health (CMV status not recorded). Some clones in this sample may be carry-over from other donors' samples. CDR3 nucleotides: TGTGCCAGTATGACAGGGGACACTGAAGCTTTCTTT. Encoded protein: CASMTGDTEAFF.